This entry lists 24 T cell receptor beta chains sequenced from one sample in a study of vaccination and CD4 T cells after COVID-19. The study sequenced cultured CD4+ T cell DNA using the Oncomine TCR Beta short-read assay. TCRdb reprocessed the PCR reads via MiXCR and lists one record per CDR3 protein. The table includes some 15,000 distinct CDR3 sequences, roughly three quarters detected once. Their recognized antigens are unknown. As for treatment: roughly 11-day PBMC culture with coronavirus spike peptide pools or control peptides (ViraFEST assay). The sample consisted of CD4+ T cells from blood, cultured in vitro. These receptor sequences come from a human donor who had recovered from COVID-19.

The V call is TRBV7-2, the J call TRBJ1-2; the D gene is possibly TRBD1 (5 bases). Per germline, CDR1 SGHTA and CDR2 FQGNSA. The CDR3 loop spans 14 amino acids. The ends were cut back, 4 bases at V and 4 bases at J, with 13 bases in the middle. CDR3 in amino acids: CASSWGPASYGYTF. The CDR3 DNA follows: TGTGCCAGCAGCTGGGGACCCGCAAGCTATGGCTACACCTTC.

The chain recombines TRBV24-1 with TRBJ2-6; possible D gene TRBD1, 7 bases. The CDR3 totals 17 residues. In germline, CDR1 is KGHDR, CDR2 SFDVKD. The V gene lost 3 bases and the J gene lost 0 bases, with 11 bases spanning the gap. In DNA form, the CDR3 reads TGTGCCACCAGTGATCCGGGGGACAGCTCTGGGGCCAACGTCCTGACTTTC. It is translated as CATSDPGDSSGANVLTF.

This chain uses TRBV18 with TRBJ2-5; unclear D gene. Per the germline V gene, CDR1 is KGHSH and CDR2 is LQKENI. Trimming took 3 bases from V and 5 from J, leaving 7 bases between them. The CDR3 extends over 12 amino acids. Written as DNA, the CDR3 is TGTGCCAGCTCACCTAAAGGGGAGACCCAGTACTTC. This gives the protein CASSPKGETQYF. The full variable domain, rest sourced from reference TRBV18 and TRBJ2-5, is NAGVMQNPRHLVRRRGQEARLRCSPMKGHSHVYWYRQLPEEGLKFMVYLQKENIIDESGMPKERFSAEFPKEGPSILRIQQVVRGDSAAYFCASSPKGETQYFGPGTRLLVL.

The J gene is TRBJ2-4, the V gene TRBV6-2 or TRBV6-3; TRBD1 or TRBD2 may be the D gene (5 bases each). The CDR3 consists of 14 residues. Germline lookup yields CDR1 MNHEY and CDR2 SVGEGT. V lost 6 bases and J 0 bases, leaving 9 bases between the germline ends. CDR3 residues: CASSRDEAKNIQYF. The CDR3 DNA reads TGTGCCAGCAGCCGGGACGAAGCCAAAAACATTCAGTACTTC.

The chain employs TRBV5-4 and TRBJ2-7; D might be TRBD2 (5 bases). The V end lost 4 bases, the J end lost 7 bases, and 21 bases lay between the germline ends. Germline values: CDR1 SGHNT, CDR2 YYREEE (reference sequence). The CDR3 spans 15 residues. The DNA for the CDR3 is TGTGCCAGCAGCCGAACTTTAGGGAGTCCGGGGGAGCAGTACTTC. It is translated as CASSRTLGSPGEQYF.

V gene TRBV7-9 combines with J gene TRBJ2-7; TRBD2 agrees at 12 bases. Germline CDR1 SEHNR, CDR2 FQNEAQ (reference sequence). The CDR3 has 14 amino acids. With V trimmed by 5 bases and J by 5 bases, 4 bases remained unmatched. CDR3 DNA sequence: TGTGCCAGCAGCCCGGGACTAGCGGGTCACGAGCAGTACTTC. Residues: CASSPGLAGHEQYF.

This clonotype was counted a single time. J is TRBJ2-3 and V is TRBV6-1, with D possibly matching TRBD1 (6 bases). Trimming stripped 3 bases from V and 3 bases from J, with 16 bases between. Germline values: CDR1 MNHNS, CDR2 SASEGT. The length of the CDR3 is 16 residues. The CDR3 DNA follows: TGTGCCAGCAGTGATGTTAGGGGGAAGACGACAGATACGCAGTATTTT. Translating gives CASSDVRGKTTDTQYF.

CDR3 DNA: TGCGCCAGCACCCCGGACAGCTTAGGACTAAGAGGCTATGGCTACACCTTC. It encodes CASTPDSLGLRGYGYTF. The rearrangement links TRBV23-1 to TRBJ1-2; weak D call: TRBD1 (6 bases). TRBV23-1 is designated an ORF whose function remains uncertain. V dropped 7 bases and J dropped 4 bases, with 25 bases sitting between them. The CDR3 consists of 17 residues.

V and J are TRBV14 and TRBJ1-2, with 7 positions matching TRBD1. The V and J ends lost 0 bases and 3 bases, in that order; junction bases with no gene match: 4. Germline V CDR1 and CDR2: SGHDN, FVKESK. The CDR3 length is 15 residues. CDR3: CASSQDGTAYYGYTF. CDR3 nucleotide sequence: TGTGCCAGCAGCCAAGACGGGACAGCTTACTATGGCTACACCTTC.

CDR3 in amino acids: CASTTSGGSYNEQFF. The CDR3 nucleotides read TGTGCCAGCACCACCAGCGGGGGTAGCTACAATGAGCAGTTCTTC. This chain connects TRBV6-1 to TRBJ2-1, with 8 bases that match TRBD2. This CDR3 has 15 residues. The junction had 8 bases not matched to a gene; V was cut back by 7 bases and J by 3 bases. Germline V gene lookup returns CDR1 MNHNS and CDR2 SASEGT.

Only one count was recorded for this clonotype. The gene calls are TRBV6-1 and TRBJ1-5; D gene uncertain. Between the trimmed V and J ends, which lost 7 bases and 2 bases, there was a span of 12 bases. The germline V gene has CDR1 MNHNS and CDR2 SASEGT. The CDR3 spans 14 residues. The CDR3 sequence: CASTVRVRNQPQHF. The DNA of the CDR3 is TGTGCCAGCACGGTAAGGGTGCGCAATCAGCCCCAGCATTTT.

The genes are TRBV19 and TRBJ1-5; no definite D call. Deletions cut 5 bases from V and 5 bases from J, with 7 bases between. The germline V gene encodes CDR1 LNHDA and CDR2 SQIVND (reference sequence). The CDR3 runs to 12 residues. This chain's CDR3 is CASSYFYQPQHF. CDR3 nucleotide sequence: TGTGCCAGTAGTTATTTTTATCAGCCCCAGCATTTT.

The rearrangement joins TRBV19 to TRBJ1-2; no reliable D call. Trimming removed 5 bases from V and 10 bases from J, with 17 bases in between. The germline V gene encodes CDR1 LNHDA and CDR2 SQIVND (reference sequence). This CDR3 is built from 13 residues. The CDR3 loop reads CASSPTREETYTF. CDR3 DNA: TGTGCCAGTAGTCCCACTCGAGAGGAGACCTACACCTTC.

V and J are TRBV7-2 and TRBJ2-5, with no clear D. Trimming took off 5 bases at V and 4 bases at J, with 14 bases between the two ends. The CDR3 has 14 residues. Germline CDR1 and CDR2: SGHTA and FQGNSA. DNA for the CDR3: TGTGCCAGCAGCCCACGGGCCCTTGGAGAGACCCAGTACTTC. Protein product: CASSPRALGETQYF.

V is TRBV28 and J is TRBJ2-1; 7 bases match TRBD2. The CDR3 has 19 residues. J lost 0 bases, V lost 5 bases, and 16 bases had no gene match. Germline V gene sequence: CDR1 MDHEN, CDR2 SYDVKM. The CDR3 DNA reads TGTGCCAGCAGTGAAGCTGCCCGACTACTAGCGAGCTCCTACAATGAGCAGTTCTTC. Encoded protein: CASSEAARLLASSYNEQFF.

This clonotype was observed a few times. This chain links TRBV27 with TRBJ1-1; D is possibly TRBD1 (5 bases). With 0 bases removed from V and 0 bases from J, the gap between germline ends came to 8 bases. CDR1 is MNHEY, CDR2 SMNVEV, per germline (reference sequence). This CDR3 comprises 15 residues. The DNA of the CDR3 is TGTGCCAGCAGTTTATCGCCAGGGTTGAACACTGAAGCTTTCTTT. Translated, it gives CASSLSPGLNTEAFF.

This chain's CDR3 is CASTGQPQETQYF. The CDR3 nucleotides read TGTGCCAGCACCGGACAGCCCCAAGAGACCCAGTACTTC. The chain couples TRBV2 to TRBJ2-5; the D gene is possibly TRBD1 (6 bases). Germline lookup yields CDR1 SNHLY and CDR2 FYNNEI. V dropped 7 bases and J dropped 1 base, with 10 bases sitting between them. The CDR3 spans 13 residues.

The genes are TRBV27 and TRBJ2-5; D not resolved. Germline V gene data show CDR1 as MNHEY and CDR2 as SMNVEV (reference sequence). The ends were cut back, 5 bases at V and 1 base at J, with 11 bases in the middle. The CDR3 has 14 residues. The CDR3 nucleotides read TGTGCCAGCAGTCCTAGATGGGGCCAAGAGACCCAGTACTTC. This translates into CASSPRWGQETQYF.

The chain joins TRBV20-1 to TRBJ1-2; the D is unclear. V was pared by 6 bases and J by 5 bases, with 16 bases between. The germline V gene has CDR1 DFQATT and CDR2 SNEGSKA (reference sequence). This CDR3 is built from 13 residues. In DNA, the CDR3 is TGCAGTGCATCGATAGGTGTAGGGTATGGCTACACCTTC. Amino acid sequence: CSASIGVGYGYTF.

This chain connects TRBV12-3 or TRBV12-4 to TRBJ1-1; D is uncertain. This CDR3 spans 13 amino acids. Trimming removed 0 bases at V and 1 base at J, with 3 bases between. The CDR3 region is CASSLARNTEAFF. Written as DNA, the CDR3 is TGTGCCAGCAGTTTAGCCCGGAACACTGAAGCTTTCTTT.

V gene TRBV24-1 combines with J gene TRBJ1-3, with D uncertain. Germline V gene data show CDR1 as KGHDR and CDR2 as SFDVKD. There are 16 residues in the CDR3. V shed 5 bases and J shed 0 bases, with 13 bases lying between them. CDR3 protein: CATSGVAAFSGNTIYF. The CDR3 DNA reads TGTGCCACCAGTGGAGTGGCAGCTTTCTCTGGAAACACCATATATTTT.

J is TRBJ1-2 and V is TRBV6-5, with D unresolved. V was clipped by 2 bases and J by 4 bases, with 8 bases between them. The CDR3 contains 13 residues. Germline CDR1 and CDR2: MNHEY and SVGAGI. The DNA for the CDR3 is TGTGCCAGCAGTTACGAGAGAGCCTATGGCTACACCTTC. Translating it yields CASSYERAYGYTF.

The chain employs TRBV20-1 and TRBJ1-5; 10 positions agree with TRBD1. The CDR3 has 14 residues. Germline V gives CDR1 DFQATT, CDR2 SNEGSKA (reference sequence). V was clipped by 4 bases and J by 4 bases; unmatched bases: 4. CDR3 region: CSAKGQGKNQPQHF. CDR3 DNA: TGCAGTGCTAAGGGACAGGGGAAGAATCAGCCCCAGCATTTT.

This chain connects TRBV7-2 to TRBJ1-2; 8 bases agree with TRBD1. Germline values: CDR1 SGHTA, CDR2 FQGNSA. This CDR3 is 13 amino acids long. J gave up 5 bases and V 5 bases, and 4 bases lay outside the gene matches. CDR3 sequence (DNA): TGTGCCAGCAGCCCCAGACAGGGGTATGGCTACACCTTC. Amino acids: CASSPRQGYGYTF.